This T cell receptor (beta chain) is drawn from a study of blood T cells in healthy people across ages. With respect to this clonotype: The antigen remains undetermined.

Each sample had at least 6.5 million PBMCs isolated. The CDR3 runs 15 residues. Germline values: CDR1 DFQATT, CDR2 SNEGSKA (reference sequence). The V and J ends lost 0 bases and 7 bases, in that order; junction bases with no gene match: 9. Study conclusions and caveats: TCR beta diversity per million T cells fell roughly linearly with age.

Alongside a J-beta primer mix, a sample-barcoded 5' primer served in a second PCR lasting about 7 to 11 cycles. TCRdb re-called the 5' RACE reads through MiXCR, storing one row per CDR3 protein. The sample contains about 650,000 distinct CDR3 sequences, around 32% of which appear only once. The chain employs TRBV20-1 and TRBJ2-1; 7 positions match TRBD2. This receptor was identified in a woman older than 75 in good health. The sample taken for sequencing was blood. The CDR3 DNA reads as TGCAGTGCTAGAGATGGGGCGGGGGTGGGGAATGAGCAGTTCTTC. Amino acids: CSARDGAGVGNEQFF.